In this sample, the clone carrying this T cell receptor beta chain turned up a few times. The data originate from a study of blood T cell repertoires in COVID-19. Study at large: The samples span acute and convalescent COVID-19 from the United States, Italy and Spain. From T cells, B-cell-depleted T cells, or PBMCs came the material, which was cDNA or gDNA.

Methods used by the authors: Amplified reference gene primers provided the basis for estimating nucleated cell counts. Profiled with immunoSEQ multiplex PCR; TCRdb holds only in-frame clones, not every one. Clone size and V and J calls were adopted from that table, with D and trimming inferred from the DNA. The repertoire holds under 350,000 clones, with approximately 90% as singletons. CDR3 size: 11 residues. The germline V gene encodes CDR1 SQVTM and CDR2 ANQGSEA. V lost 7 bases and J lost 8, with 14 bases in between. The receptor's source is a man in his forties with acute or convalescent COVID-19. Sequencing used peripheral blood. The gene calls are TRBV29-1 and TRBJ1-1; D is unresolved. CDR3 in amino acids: CSAIRTVEAFF. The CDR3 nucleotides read TGCAGCGCCATTAGGACTGTCGAAGCTTTCTTT.